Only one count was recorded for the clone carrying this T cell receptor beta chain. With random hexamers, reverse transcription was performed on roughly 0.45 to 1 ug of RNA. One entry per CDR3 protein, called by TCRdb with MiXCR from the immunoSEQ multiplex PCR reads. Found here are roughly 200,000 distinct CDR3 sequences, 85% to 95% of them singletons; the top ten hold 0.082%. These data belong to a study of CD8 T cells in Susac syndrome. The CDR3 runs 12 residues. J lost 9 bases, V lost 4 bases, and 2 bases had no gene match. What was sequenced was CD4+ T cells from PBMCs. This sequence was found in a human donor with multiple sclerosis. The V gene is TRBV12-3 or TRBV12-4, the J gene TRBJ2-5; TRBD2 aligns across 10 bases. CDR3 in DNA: TGTGCCAGCAGTTACGGACTAGCGGCCCAGTACTTC. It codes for CASSYGLAAQYF.